The entry below describes one T cell receptor beta chain. This clone was picked up one time. The antigen this receptor binds is unknown. No much larger clone exists at a distance of one base, and base qualities are not known. These data belong to a study of long-term antiretroviral therapy in people with HIV (dated 2022 in TCRdb). A note on the overall study: The earliest samples were collected approximately a decade before the 2015 WHO recommendation for immediate ART, a period when ART was typically delayed until CD4 counts fell. A retrospective serial study tested whether ART initiation and durable HIV suppression were associated with changes in peripheral blood TRB repertoire composition and diversity. From 30 adults with confirmed HIV infection, the cohort provided some 200 cryopreserved PBMC samples, gathered serially across a mean of approximately six years (range 1-12). Of the 30 participants with HIV, 10 to 11 were female. Test extractions of a monoclonal T-cell line alongside a few dozen polyclonal samples showed no cross-contamination during QIAcube processing. What the research found in general, with its limitations: Inferences about post-ART repertoire changes are limited because no data were available on ART adherence, viral resistance or therapy changes. HIV repertoires had narrower CDR3 length ranges than controls, and the network structure suggested an antigen-experienced repertoire that shifted only slightly toward naive after ART. The repertoire was dominated across all time points by expanded TRB clones identified before ART initiation, although this dominance was seen to fluctuate and to decrease in many PLHIV after ART. Unsorted PBMC were profiled instead of sorted CD4+ and CD8+ T cells because pre-ART samples had limited cell numbers. Since PBMC availability was limited, sequencing covered only the TCR beta chain, with no alpha chain pairing. The samples were dated from the mid-2000s to the late 2010s, and the ART regimens that were used may be less effective than current ART regimens. Starting ART was linked to a significant rise in TRB diversity, yet even with long-term ART the diversity remained significantly lower than in transplant donor controls.

From cysteine to phenylalanine, the CDR3 is 16 amino acids long. Only the CDR3 portion is preserved as DNA: 48 bases, with reading frame beginning at the first base. Trimming accounts for 2 bases at V and 8 bases at J, while the number of junction bases matched to no gene is 11. From a lookup of the germline V gene, CDR1 and CDR2 are SNHLY and FYNNEI. The immunoSEQ hsTCRB v3.0 assay was used at survey level resolution for TRB variable region sequencing. The targeted TRB sequencing depth was roughly 40,000-50,000 T-cell genomes per sample. Pooled TRB libraries were sequenced on an Illumina MiSeq with a v3 150-cycle kit. The study's own analysis went as follows. Analysis of repertoires was carried out in R inside a reproducible Nextflow workflow spanning QC, data transformation and analysis. Custom analyses were implemented in LymphoSeq2, an R package for AIRR-Seq data exploration. A handful of samples that produced fewer than 5000 total TRB sequences were removed, so 200 or so HIV repertoires were analyzed. Of the 188 retained HIV repertoires, about 60 were collected before and around 130 after ART initiation. Repertoires were downsampled to 5000 TRB nucleotide sequences, and summary statistics were averaged over 100 downsampling iterations. Only TRB sequences with CDR3 regions of at least seven amino acids were retained for analysis. A Shannon entropy-derived clonality score and the Gini coefficient were used to measure diversity. In the repertoire networks, any two of the top 5000 CDR3 amino acid sequences were linked whenever the two sequences differed by an edit distance of one. For TRB CDR3 amino acid sequences, GLIPH2 was used to predict antigen specificity groups and MHC restriction. CDR3 amino acid sequences were matched against VDJdb and McPAS-TCR to flag known CMV, EBV, HIV or tissue antigen associations. Pre-ART, post-ART and control groups were compared with Wilcoxon signed-rank tests and Holm-Bonferroni correction. TCRdb stores this immuneACCESS table with in-frame sequences only. Part of the clones is absent; in the studies checked, under half of the shortfall reflects unresolved V genes, and no reason is known for the rest. D and trimming come from the DNA, and the V and J calls and clone size come from that table. The sample table lists tens of thousands of clones, roughly 88% of them with a count of one. The ten biggest clones cover around 6% of the sample.

To be included, a participant needed at least one PBMC sample from before ART initiation plus at least two post-ART samples. All participants with HIV were treated in the United States of America. Cryopreserved samples of 1-10 million PBMC were thawed and washed before DNA extraction. At the time of the earliest PBMC sample, participants with HIV were aged between roughly 20 and 60 years. PBMC samples were contributed by each participant from 1-4 timepoints before ART initiation and 2-8 timepoints after ART initiation, with a median of 7 samples. For every participant, serial HIV viral load, CD4+ T-cell count, ART history and demographic data were obtained. A Qiagen kit on a QIAcube was used to extract genomic DNA from unsorted PBMC, with samples processed in batches of 12.

The TCR was taken from a man in his sixties with HIV. This specimen consisted of unsorted PBMCs, obtained 0.6 years after starting antiretroviral therapy. Recombination connected TRBV2 to TRBJ2-1, with 8 central nucleotides matching TRBD1. The CDR3 region: CASSEWVTGALHEQFF. The DNA is TGTGCCAGCAGTGAATGGGTGACAGGGGCCCTCCATGAGCAGTTCTTC.